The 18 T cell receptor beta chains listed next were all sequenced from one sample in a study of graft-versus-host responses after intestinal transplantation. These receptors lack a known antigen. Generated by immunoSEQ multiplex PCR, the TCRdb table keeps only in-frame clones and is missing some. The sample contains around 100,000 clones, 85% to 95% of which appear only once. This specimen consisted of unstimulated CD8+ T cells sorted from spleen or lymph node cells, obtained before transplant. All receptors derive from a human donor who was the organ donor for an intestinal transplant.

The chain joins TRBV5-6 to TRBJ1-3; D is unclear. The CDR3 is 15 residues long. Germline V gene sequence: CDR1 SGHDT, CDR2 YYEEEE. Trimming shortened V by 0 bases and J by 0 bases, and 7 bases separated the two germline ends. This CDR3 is CASSLGGDSGNTIYF. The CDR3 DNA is TGTGCCAGCAGCTTGGGTGGGGACTCTGGAAACACCATATATTTT.

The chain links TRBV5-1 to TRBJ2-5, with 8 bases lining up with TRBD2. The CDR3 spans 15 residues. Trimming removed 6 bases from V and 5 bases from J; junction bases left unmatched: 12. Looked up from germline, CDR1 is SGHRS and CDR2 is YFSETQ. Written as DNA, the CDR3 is TGCGCCAGCAACCCCAGTGGCGGGAGGCGGGAGACCCAGTACTTC. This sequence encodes CASNPSGGRRETQYF.

Here the CDR3 DNA reads TGTGCCAGCAGCTTAGAACCGGGATCGGGTGGATCGGGACCACTGAACACTGAAGCTTTCTTT. Translation: CASSLEPGSGGSGPLNTEAFF. V is TRBV7-8 and J is TRBJ1-1; maybe TRBD1 (5 bases). The CDR3 extends over 21 amino acids. CDR1 is SGHVS, CDR2 FQNEAQ, per germline. V was clipped by 1 base and J by 0 bases, with 27 bases between them.

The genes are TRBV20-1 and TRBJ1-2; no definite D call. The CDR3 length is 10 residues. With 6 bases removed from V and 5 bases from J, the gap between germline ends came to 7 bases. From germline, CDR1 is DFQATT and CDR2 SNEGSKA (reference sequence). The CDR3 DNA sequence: TGCAGTGCAGAAGCATATGGCTACACCTTC. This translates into CSAEAYGYTF.

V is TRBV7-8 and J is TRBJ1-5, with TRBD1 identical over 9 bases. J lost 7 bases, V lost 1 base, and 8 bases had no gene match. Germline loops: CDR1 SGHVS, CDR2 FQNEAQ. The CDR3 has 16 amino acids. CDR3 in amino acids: CASSLGAGTGPQPQHF. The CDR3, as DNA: TGTGCCAGCAGCTTAGGGGCCGGGACAGGGCCCCAGCCCCAGCATTTT.

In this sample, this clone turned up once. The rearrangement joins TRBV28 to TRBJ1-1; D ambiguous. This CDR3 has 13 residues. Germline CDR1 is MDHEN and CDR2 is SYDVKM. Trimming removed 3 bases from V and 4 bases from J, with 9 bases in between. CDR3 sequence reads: CASSFGFRTEAFF. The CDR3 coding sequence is TGTGCCAGCAGTTTCGGCTTCCGCACTGAAGCTTTCTTT.

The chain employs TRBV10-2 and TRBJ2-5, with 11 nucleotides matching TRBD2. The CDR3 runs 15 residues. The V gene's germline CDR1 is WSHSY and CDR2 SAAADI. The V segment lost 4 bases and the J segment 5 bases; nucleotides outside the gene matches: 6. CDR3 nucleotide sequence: TGCGCCAGCAGTGTGGCTAGCGGGAGGACGGAGACCCAGTACTTC. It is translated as CASSVASGRTETQYF.

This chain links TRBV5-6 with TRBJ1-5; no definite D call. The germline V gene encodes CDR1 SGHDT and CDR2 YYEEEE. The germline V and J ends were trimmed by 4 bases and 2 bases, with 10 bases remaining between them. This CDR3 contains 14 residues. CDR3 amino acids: CASSLGPGNQPQHF. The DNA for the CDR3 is TGTGCCAGCAGCCTTGGACCGGGCAATCAGCCCCAGCATTTT.

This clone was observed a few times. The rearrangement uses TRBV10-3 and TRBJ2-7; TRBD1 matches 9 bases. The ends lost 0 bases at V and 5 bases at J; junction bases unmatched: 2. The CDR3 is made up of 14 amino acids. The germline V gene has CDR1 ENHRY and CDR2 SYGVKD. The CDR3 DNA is TGTGCCATCAGTGAGTCGGACAGGGGAGACGAGCAGTACTTC. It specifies CAISESDRGDEQYF.

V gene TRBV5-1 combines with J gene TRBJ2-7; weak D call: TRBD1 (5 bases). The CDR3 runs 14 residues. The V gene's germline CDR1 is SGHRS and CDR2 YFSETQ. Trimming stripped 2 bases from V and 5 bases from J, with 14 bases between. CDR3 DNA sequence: TGCGCCAGCAGCTTCGCAGGGTTCCTAAACGAGCAGTACTTC. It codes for CASSFAGFLNEQYF.

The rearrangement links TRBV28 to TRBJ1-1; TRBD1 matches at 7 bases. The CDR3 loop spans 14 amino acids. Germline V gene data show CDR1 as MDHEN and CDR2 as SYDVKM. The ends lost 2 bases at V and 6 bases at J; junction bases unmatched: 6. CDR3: CASSLKWGTAEAFF. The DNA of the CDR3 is TGTGCCAGCAGTTTAAAATGGGGGACAGCTGAAGCTTTCTTT. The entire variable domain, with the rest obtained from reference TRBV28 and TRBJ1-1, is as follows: DVKVTQSSRYLVKRTGEKVFLECVQDMDHENMFWYRQDPGLGLRLIYFSYDVKMKEKGDIPEGYSVSREKKERFSLILESASTNQTSMYLCASSLKWGTAEAFFGQGTRLTVV.

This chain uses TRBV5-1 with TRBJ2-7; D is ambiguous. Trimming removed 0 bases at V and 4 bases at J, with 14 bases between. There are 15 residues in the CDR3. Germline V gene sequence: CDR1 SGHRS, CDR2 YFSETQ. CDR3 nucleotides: TGCGCCAGCAGCTTGGTGCCGGCCAGCCTGTACGAGCAGTACTTC. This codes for CASSLVPASLYEQYF. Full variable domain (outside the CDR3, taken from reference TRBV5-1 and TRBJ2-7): KAGVTQTPRYLIKTRGQQVTLSCSPISGHRSVSWYQQTPGQGLQFLFEYFSETQRNKGNFPGRFSGRQFSNSRSEMNVSTLELGDSALYLCASSLVPASLYEQYFGPGTRLTVT.

The CDR3 region has the DNA TGTGCCAGCAGCCGAACGACAGGGCTCTACGAGCAGTACTTC. It yields the protein CASSRTTGLYEQYF. This sequence joins TRBV27 and TRBJ2-7; 7 positions match TRBD1. From germline, CDR1 is MNHEY and CDR2 SMNVEV (reference sequence). CDR3 length: 14 residues. With 6 bases clipped from V and 3 bases from J, the junction kept 8 bases outside the gene matches.

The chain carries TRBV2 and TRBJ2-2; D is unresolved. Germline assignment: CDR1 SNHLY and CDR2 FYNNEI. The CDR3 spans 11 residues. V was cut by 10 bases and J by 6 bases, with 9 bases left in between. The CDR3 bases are TGTGCCACCATATGGGCCGGGGAGCTGTTTTTT. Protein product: CATIWAGELFF.

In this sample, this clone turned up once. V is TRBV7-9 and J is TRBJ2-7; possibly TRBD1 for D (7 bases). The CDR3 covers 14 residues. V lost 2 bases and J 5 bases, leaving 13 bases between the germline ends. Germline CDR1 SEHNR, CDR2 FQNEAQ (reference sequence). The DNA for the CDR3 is TGTGCCAGCAGCTTATCGACAGGGAGGAACGAGCAGTACTTC. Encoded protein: CASSLSTGRNEQYF.

CDR3 coding DNA: TGTGCCAGCAGTTCCGACAGGGGCGAGAACACTGAAGCTTTCTTT. Its protein is CASSSDRGENTEAFF. This sequence joins TRBV28 and TRBJ1-1; TRBD1 matches at 8 bases. With V trimmed by 4 bases and J by 1 base, 5 bases remained unmatched. Germline CDR1 is MDHEN and CDR2 is SYDVKM. CDR3 size: 15 residues.

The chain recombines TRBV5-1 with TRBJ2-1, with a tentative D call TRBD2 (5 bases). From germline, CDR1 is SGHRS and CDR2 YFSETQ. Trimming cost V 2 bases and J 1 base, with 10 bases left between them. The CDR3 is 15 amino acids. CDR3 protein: CASSFVGVSYNEQFF. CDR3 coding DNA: TGCGCCAGCAGCTTTGTGGGAGTTTCCTACAATGAGCAGTTCTTC.

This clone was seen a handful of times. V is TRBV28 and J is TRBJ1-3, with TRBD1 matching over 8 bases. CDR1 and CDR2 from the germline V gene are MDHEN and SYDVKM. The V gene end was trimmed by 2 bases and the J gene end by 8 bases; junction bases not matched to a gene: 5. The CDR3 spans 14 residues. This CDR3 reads CASSLLDRGDTIYF. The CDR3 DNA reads TGTGCCAGCAGTTTACTCGACAGGGGCGACACCATATATTTT.